Listed below are T cell receptor beta chains from one sample, sequenced in a study of regulatory T cells in long-lasting Graves disease. TCRdb reprocessed the multiplex PCR reads with MiXCR, giving one entry per CDR3 protein. The sample contains 350,000 to 500,000 distinct CDR3 sequences, over 20% of which appear only once. The sample consisted of peripheral blood mononuclear cells (PBMCs), taken when the disease was refractory, from a patient treated with antithyroid drugs. These receptors were taken from a female donor with Graves disease. Each CDR3 is given with its conserved first and last residue. A D gene is named only where the DNA matches it firmly. Only some rows state a clone size, as once, few, many or a class for expanded clones.

clone_size: few; j_call: TRBJ2-2; v_call: TRBV29-1; d_call: -; cdr3_nt: TGCAGCGTCCCGACCCCAGGGGCAGGCGTTACGAACACCGGGGAGCTGTTTTTT; cdr3_aa: CSVPTPGAGVTNTGELFF
clone_size: -; j_call: TRBJ2-7; v_call: TRBV20-1; d_call: TRBD2; cdr3_nt: TGCAGTGCTGCGACACCGGGACTAGCGGGAGGGCCCTACGAGCAGTACTTC; cdr3_aa: CSAATPGLAGGPYEQYF
clone_size: -; j_call: TRBJ2-7; v_call: TRBV4-2; d_call: -; cdr3_nt: TGTGCCAGCAGCCAAGACAGGTTTGGAGAGCAGTACTTC; cdr3_aa: CASSQDRFGEQYF
clone_size: -; j_call: TRBJ1-2; v_call: TRBV5-6; d_call: -; cdr3_nt: TGTGCCAGCAGCTTGGCAGGGATTGGTGGCTACACCTTC; cdr3_aa: CASSLAGIGGYTF
clone_size: few; j_call: TRBJ2-7; v_call: TRBV4-2; d_call: -; cdr3_nt: TGTGCCAGCAGCCAAAGTCGATGGGACTACGAGCAGTACTTC; cdr3_aa: CASSQSRWDYEQYF
clone_size: -; j_call: TRBJ2-5; v_call: TRBV9; d_call: -; cdr3_nt: TGTGCCAGCAGCGTAGATATAACGACTGGCCAAGAGACCCAGTACTTC; cdr3_aa: CASSVDITTGQETQYF
clone_size: -; j_call: TRBJ2-1; v_call: TRBV7-3; d_call: TRBD2; cdr3_nt: TGTGCCAGCAGCTCGTCGACTAGCGGGGTTTACAATGAGCAGTTCTTC; cdr3_aa: CASSSSTSGVYNEQFF
clone_size: many; j_call: TRBJ2-2; v_call: TRBV12-3/TRBV12-4; d_call: -; cdr3_nt: TGTGCCAGCAGGAAAAGCGCGGGCACCGGGGAGCTGTTTTTT; cdr3_aa: CASRKSAGTGELFF
clone_size: many; j_call: TRBJ1-1; v_call: TRBV2; d_call: -; cdr3_nt: TGTGCCAGCAGTGTGGGGAGAACTGAAGCTTTCTTT; cdr3_aa: CASSVGRTEAFF
clone_size: many; j_call: TRBJ2-2; v_call: TRBV7-2; d_call: -; cdr3_nt: TGTGCCAGCAGTTTAAGAGACGCCATCACCGGGGAGCTGTTTTTT; cdr3_aa: CASSLRDAITGELFF
clone_size: many; j_call: TRBJ2-5; v_call: TRBV28; d_call: -; cdr3_nt: TGTGCCAGCAGCCCTAGGCTTGGGGACCAAGAGACCCAGTACTTC; cdr3_aa: CASSPRLGDQETQYF
clone_size: -; j_call: TRBJ2-3; v_call: TRBV20-1; d_call: TRBD2; cdr3_nt: TGCAGTGCTAAGACTAGCGGCACCGATCCGCAGTATTTT; cdr3_aa: CSAKTSGTDPQYF
clone_size: many; j_call: TRBJ2-1; v_call: TRBV5-5; d_call: TRBD2; cdr3_nt: TGTGCCAGCAGCTTCGGACTAGCGCTTTACAATGAGCAGTTCTTC; cdr3_aa: CASSFGLALYNEQFF
clone_size: -; j_call: TRBJ1-2; v_call: TRBV5-1; d_call: -; cdr3_nt: TGCGCCAGCAGCCCCCTAGGGGGAAGTAACTATGGCTACACCTTC; cdr3_aa: CASSPLGGSNYGYTF
clone_size: many; j_call: TRBJ2-5; v_call: TRBV11-2; d_call: TRBD2; cdr3_nt: TGTGCCAGCAGCCTAGTGTGGGAGGGCGGGGAGACCCAGTACTTC; cdr3_aa: CASSLVWEGGETQYF
clone_size: -; j_call: TRBJ2-2; v_call: TRBV7-6; d_call: -; cdr3_nt: TGTGCCAGCAGCCTAGGGGTGGACACCGGGGAGCTGTTTTTT; cdr3_aa: CASSLGVDTGELFF
clone_size: many; j_call: TRBJ2-7; v_call: TRBV28; d_call: -; cdr3_nt: TGTGCCAGCAGAGAAACGGGACACCCCTACGAGCAGTACTTC; cdr3_aa: CASRETGHPYEQYF
clone_size: many; j_call: TRBJ2-7; v_call: TRBV28; d_call: TRBD2; cdr3_nt: TGTTTGACTAGCGGGCATAACTCCTACGAGCAGTACTTC; cdr3_aa: CLTSGHNSYEQYF
clone_size: few; j_call: TRBJ2-7; v_call: TRBV20-1; d_call: TRBD2; cdr3_nt: TGCAGTGCTGGACGACTAGCGGGAATCCTCGAGCAGTACTTC; cdr3_aa: CSAGRLAGILEQYF
clone_size: many; j_call: TRBJ2-2; v_call: TRBV10-1; d_call: -; cdr3_nt: TGCGCCAGCGGGATGAACACCGGGGAGCTGTTTTTT; cdr3_aa: CASGMNTGELFF
clone_size: many; j_call: TRBJ1-1; v_call: TRBV29-1; d_call: -; cdr3_nt: TGCAGCGTTGCACAGACCAGAACAGATGAAGCTTTCTTT; cdr3_aa: CSVAQTRTDEAFF
clone_size: -; j_call: TRBJ1-5; v_call: TRBV6-1; d_call: TRBD1; cdr3_nt: TGTGCCAGCAACCAAGGGACAGGGAGGTTGGATCAGCCCCAGCATTTT; cdr3_aa: CASNQGTGRLDQPQHF